The sequence of this T cell receptor (beta chain) was determined in a study of identical twins. MiXCR, applied by TCRdb to the 5' RACE reads, yields one record per CDR3 protein. This table holds 500,000 or so distinct CDR3 sequences, under 25% found once. The germline gives CDR1 MDHEN, CDR2 SYDVKM. CDR3 length equals 15 residues. Unmatched junction bases numbered 13, after V lost 8 bases and J lost 3 bases. In its sample, this clonotype was seen many times. This sample was shared with a second study, whose subject was T cells expressing NK-cell markers. According to that study: Dominant NKG2C+ clonotypes made up roughly 1.0-8% of CD8+ T cells in roughly 6 donors. Where a handful of donors were concerned, these clonotypes also led the CD3+CD56-NKG2C+ fraction.

The gene calls are TRBV28 and TRBJ2-7, with 7 nucleotides matching TRBD1. Source material: CD4+ T cells sorted from blood. This TCR was sampled from a woman aged 18-35 years in good health. CDR3 residues: CASRTGVALGYEQYF. The CDR3, as DNA: TGTGCCAGCCGAACAGGGGTAGCACTGGGCTACGAGCAGTACTTC.